In its sample, the clone carrying this T cell receptor beta chain was seen a few times. Via MiXCR, TCRdb re-called the 5' RACE reads, giving one row per CDR3 protein. This sample has more than 150,000 distinct CDR3 sequences, with 20% to 25% found just once. This sample was included in a study of T-cell memory formation after mild COVID-19. This CDR3 is 17 amino acids long. From germline, CDR1 is ENHRY and CDR2 SYGVKD. Trimming removed 1 base from V and 3 bases from J, with 19 bases in between. V usage is TRBV10-3 and J usage is TRBJ2-7; the D is unclear. This TCR derives from an adult woman who had mild COVID-19 (a few samples of this study predate the infection). Cell type and time point are not known. Sequenced: PBMCs or a T cell subset sorted from them (not recorded which). CDR3 bases: TGTGCCATCAGTGAGTTCGGCATGGAGATTGGTTACTACGAGCAGTACTTC. Its protein product is CAISEFGMEIGYYEQYF.